This TCR beta chain stems from a study of regulatory T cells in long-lasting Graves disease. The time point here: persistent/refractory GD, antithyroid drugs over 5 years with positive TRAb. PBMC RNA was the source of the TCR library. Overall study results and limits: New patients shared over 900 public clonotypes, and persistent patients shared more, with 2,741.

Arm-PCR of CDR3 regions and iRepertoire HTBI primers were the basis on which TCR beta libraries were built. TCRdb re-called the multiplex PCR reads through MiXCR, storing one row per CDR3 protein. Of about 470,000 distinct CDR3 sequences listed, roughly 21% are singletons. This clonotype has only a few counts. The antigen remains undetermined. The TCR sequence derives from a female donor with Graves disease. The sample in question was peripheral blood mononuclear cells (PBMCs), obtained when the disease was refractory, from a patient treated with antithyroid drugs.

The CDR3 DNA reads TGTGCCAGCAGTTTATTAGGGGAAGGATATTCACCCCTCCACTTT. As protein: CASSLLGEGYSPLHF. The chain links TRBV27 to TRBJ1-6; D perhaps matches TRBD1 (5 bases). The germline V gene encodes CDR1 MNHEY and CDR2 SMNVEV (reference sequence). Trimming removed 1 base from V and 8 bases from J, with 12 bases in between. The CDR3 covers 15 residues.